This TCR beta chain was captured by sequencing in a study of naive and memory T cell subsets (dated by TCRdb to 2016 to 2017). Study-level background: The figure summarizing the skin biopsy and whole blood samples listed roughly ten blood donors, 7 tuberculin skin test biopsies and 3 saline control biopsies. PCR2 was typically run as a SYBR Green qPCR and stopped at a set threshold, although low-input samples could use end-point PCR of about 6 cycles instead. As previously described, skin biopsies were taken from tuberculin skin test sites or from saline-injected control sites and processed for RNA extraction.

This clonotype was picked up many times. Its antigen is currently not known. No clone much larger than this one lies a single base away; base qualities are absent. The full study reports these points: TCR sequences were reportedly recovered from both skin biopsy types, with far more TCRs at tuberculin skin test sites. The paper did not give details on skin biopsy collection and RNA processing but referred to earlier studies for those details. The larger number of TCRs at tuberculin skin test sites was interpreted as T cell infiltration of a delayed type IV hypersensitivity reaction. The RNA-based method was acknowledged as potentially sensitive to TCR transcript changes with T cell activation and differentiation.

The treatment or condition label, as the study defines it: skin biopsy from PPD injection site in Mantoux-positive individual. Before reverse transcription, total RNA that had not been cell sorted was treated with RQ1 DNase, with a target input of roughly 1 to 1,100 ng. The study described a robust, sensitive protocol for amplifying, sequencing and analyzing TCRs, using 3' ligation of a UMI-containing oligonucleotide to TCR cDNA. Tuberculin skin test biopsies were obtained from sites injected with PPD in individuals who had a positive Mantoux test. Libraries were prepared from skin biopsies and whole blood to test how robust the pipeline was in samples where T cells are a minority population. Library preparation used UMI-ligation and nested PCR. For the blood and skin samples, TCR RNA was reverse transcribed with SuperScript IV using primers for the alpha and beta constant regions. Four rounds of PCR, run with the SP2 primer together with nested alpha and beta constant region primers, were used to amplify the ligated cDNA. T4 RNA ligase 1 was used to ligate an oligonucleotide containing the Illumina SP2 primer and a UMI to the 3' end of the cDNA. The 12-nucleotide UMI was composed of two random hexamers separated by an eight-base spacer, which was included to prevent hairpin formation. From the second PCR onward, the TCR alpha and beta chain libraries were handled separately, and dual indexing was used for multiplexing. After pooling, the indexed libraries were analyzed by capillary electrophoresis and sequenced on either an Illumina MiSeq or NextSeq. PhiX DNA at roughly 5-7.5% was spiked into libraries to increase base diversity and improve cluster recognition. The published analysis was carried out like this. UMIs were extracted from read 2 by Demultiplexor and combined with the TCR sequence from read 1, and reads were split according to sample indices. V and J genes and V-J junctions were identified by Decombinator, which gave every TCR a five-part identifier that included V and J deletions. Collapsinator relied on UMIs to correct both sequencing errors and PCR amplification heterogeneity, producing a UMI-based abundance for each TCR. CDR3Translator turned identifiers into nucleotide sequence, translated the nucleotide sequence into amino acids, and pulled out CDR3 regions based on terminal motifs. Error-corrected counts of alpha and beta TCRs from blood and skin were compared after being normalized to the amount of input RNA. The public reads were quality trimmed at Q25 with fastp and then assembled into clones with MiXCR by TCRdb, keeping productive beta chains. Rows matching on CDR3 protein sequence are summarized as one entry with the most common DNA and genes. The V and J calls were determined by TCRdb, not by the authors. For this sample the table gives about 18,000 distinct CDR3 sequences, of which approximately 9.6% were detected only once. 6.8% of the sample goes to the ten largest clones.

Germline trimming amounts to 3 bases on V and 8 bases on J, with 6 as the count of junction bases outside the gene matches. The cysteine opens and the phenylalanine closes a CDR3 of 15 amino acids. Only the CDR3 region is kept as DNA, spanning 45 bases read in frame from base 1. The rearrangement combines TRBV12-3 or TRBV12-4 with TRBJ2-1, with TRBD2 matching 11 junction bases. The material sequenced was skin, taken from a tuberculin skin test site. This sequence originates from an adult in good health. The nucleotide sequence is TGTGCCAGCAGTTTGGTAACTAGCGGGAGTGATGAGCAGTTCTTC. Translated, this is CASSLVTSGSDEQFF.